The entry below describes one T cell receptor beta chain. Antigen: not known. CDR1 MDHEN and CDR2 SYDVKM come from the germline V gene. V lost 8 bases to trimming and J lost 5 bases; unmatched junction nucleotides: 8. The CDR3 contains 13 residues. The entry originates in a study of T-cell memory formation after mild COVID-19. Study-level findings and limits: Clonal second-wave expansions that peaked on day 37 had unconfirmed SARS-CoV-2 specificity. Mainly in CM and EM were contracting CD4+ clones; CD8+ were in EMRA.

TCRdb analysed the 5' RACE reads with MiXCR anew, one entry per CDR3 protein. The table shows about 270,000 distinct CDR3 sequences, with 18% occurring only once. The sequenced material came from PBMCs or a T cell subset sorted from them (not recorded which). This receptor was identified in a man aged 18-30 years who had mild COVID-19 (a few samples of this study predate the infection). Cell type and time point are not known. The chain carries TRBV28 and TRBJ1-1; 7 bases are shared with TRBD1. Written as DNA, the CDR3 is TGTGCCAGCGTACAGGGGCGTGAGACTGAAGCTTTCTTT. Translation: CASVQGRETEAFF. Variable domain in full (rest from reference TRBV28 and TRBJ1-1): DVKVTQSSRYLVKRTGEKVFLECVQDMDHENMFWYRQDPGLGLRLIYFSYDVKMKEKGDIPEGYSVSREKKERFSLILESASTNQTSMYLCASVQGRETEAFFGQGTRLTVV.